This T cell receptor beta chain came from a study of cytomegalovirus exposure and HLA in healthy donors. The V and J ends lost 0 bases and 6 bases, in that order; junction bases with no gene match: 10. Per the germline V gene, CDR1 is MDHEN and CDR2 is SYDVKM. The length of the CDR3 is 18 residues. Primers for the PCR totalled 60 Vbeta and 13 Jbeta. Repertoires were generated with immunoSEQ multiplex PCR, while TCRdb's copy carries only in-frame clones and drops some. The table records some 90,000 clones, around 70% of them present only once. A word on this clone: Its cognate antigen is unknown.

Study-wide findings and caveats: The authors later found most CMV-associated TCR beta chains appeared HLA-restricted. A missense variant in DCLRE1C was later tied to TCR beta V- and J-gene trimming. Later analysis identified around 15,000 TCR beta sequences associated with HLA alleles, using a false discovery rate threshold of 0.05. Per a later analysis, HLA-associated TCR beta chains showed more clonal expansion than other, equally common TCR beta chains.

The clonotype originates from a man in his 60s in good health and CMV-seronegative. The J gene is TRBJ1-5, the V gene TRBV28, with 11 bases fitting TRBD1. The source material was PBMCs. CDR3 sequence (DNA): TGTGCCAGCAGTTTATGGGGACTTGGACAGGGGGCTATTCAGCCCCAGCATTTT. This encodes CASSLWGLGQGAIQPQHF.